Below are 9 T cell receptor beta chains sequenced from a single sample in a study of breast tumors, draining lymph nodes, adjacent tissues. Axillary draining lymph nodes of breast cancer patients supplied the node samples. MiXCR was run by TCRdb on the multiplex PCR reads, yielding one entry per CDR3 protein. The data show roughly 120,000 distinct CDR3 sequences, 20% seen once. The specimen sequenced was axillary lymph node tissue. These receptors originate from a female donor with breast cancer. Some clones in this sample may be carry-over from other donors' samples.

Turning to this clonotype: Given a much more abundant clone one base away, this may be a read error. The chain joins TRBV10-2 to TRBJ2-7, with D unresolved. Germline V gives CDR1 WSHSY, CDR2 SAAADI. This CDR3 region has 11 residues. The CDR3 spells CASSDPYEQHF. The CDR3, as DNA: TGCGCCAGCAGTGACCCCTACGAGCAGCACTTC.

Of note for this clonotype: This may arise from a read error, as a much more abundant clone is one base away. CDR3 bases: TGTGCCAGCAGGGGGGGACAGGGCTGTACTTCACCCCTCCACTTT. This gives the protein CASRGGQGCTSPLHF. The V call is TRBV6-5, the J call TRBJ1-6; 9 bases are a match to TRBD1. In germline, CDR1 is MNHEY, CDR2 SVGAGI. This CDR3 spans 15 amino acids. V lost 6 bases to trimming and J lost 9 bases; unmatched junction nucleotides: 9.

This clonotype was counted a single time. A clone one base away is much larger, so this may be a read error. The chain recombines TRBV20-1 with TRBJ1-4; TRBD1 might be the D (5 bases). CDR1 and CDR2 (germline): DFQATT, SNEGSKA (reference sequence). CDR3 length equals 14 residues. The CDR3 nucleotides read TGCAGTGCTAGAGACGAAGGGACGGCCGAAAAACTGCTTTTT. It specifies CSARDEGTAEKLLF.

Only a few counts were recorded for this clonotype. The genes are TRBV6-5 and TRBJ2-1, with D unclear. The CDR3 spans 13 residues. The V and J ends lost 6 bases and 3 bases respectively, with 9 bases between them. Germline V gives CDR1 MNHEY, CDR2 SVGAGI. This CDR3 is CASRPSSYNEQFF. The CDR3 nucleotides read TGTGCCAGCAGGCCTAGTAGCTACAATGAGCAGTTCTTC.

This clonotype was observed at least ten times. The chain links TRBV10-3 to TRBJ2-3; D might be TRBD2 (6 bases). The CDR3 contains 16 residues. Trimming cost V 7 bases and J 0 bases, with 17 bases left between them. Germline V gene lookup returns CDR1 ENHRY and CDR2 SYGVKD. CDR3 sequence: CAITVGGRTSTDTQYF. In DNA form, the CDR3 reads TGTGCCATCACGGTGGGGGGAAGAACTAGCACAGATACGCAGTATTTT.

This clonotype came up many times. The V and J genes are TRBV19 and TRBJ2-3, with D unclear. CDR1 and CDR2 from the germline V gene are LNHDA and SQIVND (reference sequence). Trimming took off 4 bases at V and 2 bases at J, with 7 bases between the two ends. This CDR3 has 13 residues. CDR3 amino acids: CASSRRVTDTQYF. The CDR3 DNA sequence: TGTGCCAGTAGTAGACGGGTCACAGATACGCAGTATTTT.

This clonotype was seen at least ten times. This sequence joins TRBV11-2 and TRBJ1-2; TRBD1 is a possible D gene (6 bases). V was cut by 5 bases and J by 5 bases, with 15 bases left in between. The CDR3 has 14 residues. Germline V lookup: CDR1 SGHAT, CDR2 FQNNGV. The DNA of the CDR3 is TGTGCCAGCAGCCCCGATGGAGGGGGGTATGGCTACACCTTC. It yields the protein CASSPDGGGYGYTF.

The J gene is TRBJ2-4, the V gene TRBV2; tentatively, D is TRBD2 (7 bases). The CDR3 is made up of 15 amino acids. Trimming took off 7 bases at V and 8 bases at J, with 21 bases between the two ends. CDR1 is SNHLY, CDR2 FYNNEI, per germline. The CDR3 nucleotides are TGTGCCAGCACCCCCGAGGGGGGGGGCGCGTACATTCAGTACTTC. It is translated as CASTPEGGGAYIQYF.

This clonotype has ten or more counts. The chain uses TRBV5-6 and TRBJ1-2; D unresolved. There are 13 residues in the CDR3. Germline CDR1 SGHDT, CDR2 YYEEEE. V dropped 4 bases and J dropped 4 bases, with 11 bases sitting between them. The DNA of the CDR3 is TGTGCCAGCAGCCATCAGGAGGCCTATGGCTACACCTTC. Amino acid sequence: CASSHQEAYGYTF.